This T cell receptor (beta chain) was identified in a study of T cell responses to AZD1222 COVID-19 vaccine. Points from the study as a whole: Females outnumbered males among donors, who were mostly white British; clonal diversity was possibly underestimated. Baseline seropositives among AZD1222 recipients totaled only six. Repertoires were obtained only post-peak T cell response.

Second-dose groups at about 4 or about 12 weeks were pooled. Produced via immunoSEQ multiplex PCR; TCRdb's table is partial and in-frame only. There are roughly 160,000 clones in the sample; approximately 90% occur only once, and about 1.5% lies in the top ten. The germline V gene has CDR1 ENHRY and CDR2 SYGVKD. V was trimmed by 4 bases and J by 2 bases, leaving 7 bases between them. CDR3 length: 13 amino acids. Comments on this clone: Its antigen is not identified.

This receptor was obtained from an adult who received the AZD1222 COVID-19 vaccine. Material: peripheral blood, obtained 28 days after the second AZD1222 dose. This sequence joins TRBV10-3 and TRBJ2-3; D may be TRBD1 (5 bases). CDR3 in amino acids: CAISGQLTDTQYF. The CDR3 coding sequence is TGTGCCATCAGTGGACAGCTCACAGATACGCAGTATTTT.